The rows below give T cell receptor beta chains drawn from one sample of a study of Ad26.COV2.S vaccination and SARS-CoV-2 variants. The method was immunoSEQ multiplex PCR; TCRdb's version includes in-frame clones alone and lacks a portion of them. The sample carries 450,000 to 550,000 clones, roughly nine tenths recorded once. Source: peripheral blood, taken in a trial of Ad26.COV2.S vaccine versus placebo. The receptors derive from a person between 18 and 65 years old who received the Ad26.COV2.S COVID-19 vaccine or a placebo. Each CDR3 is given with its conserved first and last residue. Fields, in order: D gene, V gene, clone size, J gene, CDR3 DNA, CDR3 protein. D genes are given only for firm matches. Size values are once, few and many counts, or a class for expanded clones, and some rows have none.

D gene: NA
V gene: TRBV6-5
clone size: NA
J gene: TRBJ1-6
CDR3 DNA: TGTGCCAGCAGTTATTCAGGAGGGTTTGGTAATTCACCCCTCCACTTT
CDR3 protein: CASSYSGGFGNSPLHF

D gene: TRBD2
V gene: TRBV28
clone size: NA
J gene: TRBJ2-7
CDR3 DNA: TGTGCCAGCAGTTTAACCACTAGCGGGAGGTACGAGCAGTACTTC
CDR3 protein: CASSLTTSGRYEQYF

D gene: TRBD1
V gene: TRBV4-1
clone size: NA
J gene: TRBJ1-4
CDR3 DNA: TGCGCCAGCAGCCTAGAAGGGACAGTGGTGGACGGTATCCGCTTT
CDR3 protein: CASSLEGTVVDGIRF

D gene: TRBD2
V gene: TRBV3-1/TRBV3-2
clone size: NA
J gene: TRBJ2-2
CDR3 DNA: TGTGCCAGCAGCCTAACTGAACAGCGGGGGGTCAACACCGGGGAGCTGTTTTTT
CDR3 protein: CASSLTEQRGVNTGELFF

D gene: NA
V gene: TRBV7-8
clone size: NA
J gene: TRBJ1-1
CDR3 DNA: TGTGCCAGCAGTAGTCAGATGAACACTGAAGCTTTCTTT
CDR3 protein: CASSSQMNTEAFF

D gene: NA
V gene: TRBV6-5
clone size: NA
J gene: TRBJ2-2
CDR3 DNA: TGTGCCAGCAGTCATCCGGGTCCCGGGGAGCTGTTTTTT
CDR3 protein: CASSHPGPGELFF

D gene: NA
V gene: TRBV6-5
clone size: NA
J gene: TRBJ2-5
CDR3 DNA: TGTGCCAGCAGTTACGGTCAATCCGGAGAGACCCAGTACTTC
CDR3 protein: CASSYGQSGETQYF

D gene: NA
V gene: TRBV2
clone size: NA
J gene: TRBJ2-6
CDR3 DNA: TGTGCCAGCAGTGTTCTGCCCGTCCTGACTTTC
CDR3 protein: CASSVLPVLTF

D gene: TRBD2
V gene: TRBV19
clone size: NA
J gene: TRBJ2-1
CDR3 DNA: TGTGCCAGTAGTATAGGGAGGACTAGCGGGAGGGGTTACAATGAGCAGTTCTTC
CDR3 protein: CASSIGRTSGRGYNEQFF

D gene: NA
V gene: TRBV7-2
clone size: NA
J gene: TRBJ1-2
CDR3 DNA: TGTGCCAGCAGCCTAAAGGACCTTTATGGCTACACCTTC
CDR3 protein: CASSLKDLYGYTF

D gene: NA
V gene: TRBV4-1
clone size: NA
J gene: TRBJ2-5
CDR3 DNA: TGCGCCAGCAGCCAAGAGGCGGGGTGGGGGCAAGAGACCCAGTACTTC
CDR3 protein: CASSQEAGWGQETQYF

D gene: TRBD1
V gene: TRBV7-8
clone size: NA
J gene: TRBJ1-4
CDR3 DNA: TGTGCCAGCAGCCCGAAAAGACAGGGGGCAAAGGAAAAACTGTTTTTT
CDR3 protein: CASSPKRQGAKEKLFF

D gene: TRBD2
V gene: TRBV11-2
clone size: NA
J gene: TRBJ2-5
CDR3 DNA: TGTGCCAGCAGCTTATCCCCGGCGGGGGGCGCCGGGACCCAGTACTTC
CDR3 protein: CASSLSPAGGAGTQYF

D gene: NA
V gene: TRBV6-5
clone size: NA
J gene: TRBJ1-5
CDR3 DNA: TGTGCCAGCAGTCAACCCCGGACAGACAATCAGCCCCAGCATTTT
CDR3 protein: CASSQPRTDNQPQHF

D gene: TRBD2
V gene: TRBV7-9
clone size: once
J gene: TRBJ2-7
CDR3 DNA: TGTGCCAGCAGCTCCCCCCTAGCGGGAGGGCCCGGCTTCTACGAGCAGTACTTC
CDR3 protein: CASSSPLAGGPGFYEQYF

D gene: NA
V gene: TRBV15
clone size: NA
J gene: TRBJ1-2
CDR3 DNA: TGTGCCACCAGCAGACCAGGGAACTATGGCTACACCTTC
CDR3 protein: CATSRPGNYGYTF

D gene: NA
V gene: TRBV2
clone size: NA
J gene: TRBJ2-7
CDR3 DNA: TGTGCCAGCAAGATCCCCGGCTACGAGCAGTACTTC
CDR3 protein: CASKIPGYEQYF